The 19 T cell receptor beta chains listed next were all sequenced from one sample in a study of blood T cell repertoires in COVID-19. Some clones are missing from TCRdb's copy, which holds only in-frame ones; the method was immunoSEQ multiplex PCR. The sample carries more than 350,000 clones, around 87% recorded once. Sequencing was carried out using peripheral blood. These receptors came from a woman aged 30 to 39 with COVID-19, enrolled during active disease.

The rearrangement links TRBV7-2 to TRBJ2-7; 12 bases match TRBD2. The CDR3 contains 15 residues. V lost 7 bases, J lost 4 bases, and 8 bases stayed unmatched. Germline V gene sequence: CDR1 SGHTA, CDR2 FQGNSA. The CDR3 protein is CASTRTSGETYEQYF. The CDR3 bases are TGTGCCAGCACCAGGACTAGCGGGGAGACATACGAGCAGTACTTC.

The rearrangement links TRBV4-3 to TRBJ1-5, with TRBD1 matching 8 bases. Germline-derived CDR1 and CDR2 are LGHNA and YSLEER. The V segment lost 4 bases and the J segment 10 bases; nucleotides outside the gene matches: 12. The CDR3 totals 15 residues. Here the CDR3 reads CASSLDRVRGDPQHF. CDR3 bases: TGCGCCAGCAGCCTGGACAGGGTACGGGGGGATCCCCAGCATTTT.

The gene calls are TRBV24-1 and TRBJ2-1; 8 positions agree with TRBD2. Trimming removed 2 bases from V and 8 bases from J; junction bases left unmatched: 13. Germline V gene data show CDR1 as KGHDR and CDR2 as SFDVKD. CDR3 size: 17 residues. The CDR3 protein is CATSDSGPGLVSYEQFF. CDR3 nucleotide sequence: TGTGCCACCAGTGATTCTGGGCCGGGACTAGTTTCGTATGAGCAGTTCTTC.

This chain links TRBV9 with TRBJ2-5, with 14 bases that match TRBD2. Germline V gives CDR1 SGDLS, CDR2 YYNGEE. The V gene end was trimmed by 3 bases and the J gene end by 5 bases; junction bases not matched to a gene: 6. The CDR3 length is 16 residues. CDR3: CASSAGTSGRWETQYF. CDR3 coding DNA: TGTGCCAGCAGCGCGGGGACTAGCGGGAGATGGGAGACCCAGTACTTC.

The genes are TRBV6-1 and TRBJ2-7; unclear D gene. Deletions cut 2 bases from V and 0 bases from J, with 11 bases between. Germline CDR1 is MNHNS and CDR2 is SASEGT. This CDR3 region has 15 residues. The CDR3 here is CASSEWPTSSYEQYF. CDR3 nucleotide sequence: TGTGCCAGCAGTGAATGGCCCACCAGCTCCTACGAGCAGTACTTC.

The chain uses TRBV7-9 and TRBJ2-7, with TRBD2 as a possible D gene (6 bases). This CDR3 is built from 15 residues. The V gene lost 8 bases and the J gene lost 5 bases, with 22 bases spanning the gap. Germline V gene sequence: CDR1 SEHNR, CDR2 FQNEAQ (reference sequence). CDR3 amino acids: CASSVSFGGKDEQYF. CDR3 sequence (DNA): TGTGCCAGCTCGGTCTCCTTCGGAGGGAAGGACGAGCAGTACTTC.

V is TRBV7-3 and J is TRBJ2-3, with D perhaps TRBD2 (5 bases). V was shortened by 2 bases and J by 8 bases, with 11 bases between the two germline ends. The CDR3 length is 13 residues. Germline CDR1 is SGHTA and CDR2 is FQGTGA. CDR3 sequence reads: CASSLERTSTQYF. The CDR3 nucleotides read TGTGCCAGCAGCTTAGAGAGAACTAGTACGCAGTATTTT.

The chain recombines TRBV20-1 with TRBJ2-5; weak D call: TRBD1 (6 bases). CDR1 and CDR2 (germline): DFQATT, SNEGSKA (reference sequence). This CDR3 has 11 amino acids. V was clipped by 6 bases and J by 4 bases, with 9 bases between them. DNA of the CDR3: TGCAGTGCAACACAGGGAGAGACCCAGTACTTC. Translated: CSATQGETQYF.

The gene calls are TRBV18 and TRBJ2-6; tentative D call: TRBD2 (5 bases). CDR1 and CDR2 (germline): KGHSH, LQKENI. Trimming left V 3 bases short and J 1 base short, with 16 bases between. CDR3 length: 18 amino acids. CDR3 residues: CASSPQPMSGSGANVLTF. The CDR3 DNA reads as TGTGCCAGCTCACCTCAACCCATGAGCGGATCTGGGGCCAACGTCCTGACTTTC.

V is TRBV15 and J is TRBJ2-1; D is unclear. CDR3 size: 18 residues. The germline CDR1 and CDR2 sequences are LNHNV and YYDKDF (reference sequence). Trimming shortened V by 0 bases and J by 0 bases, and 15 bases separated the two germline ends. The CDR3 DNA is TGTGCCACCAGCAGAGATGTGACAACATCGAGCTCCTACAATGAGCAGTTCTTC. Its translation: CATSRDVTTSSSYNEQFF. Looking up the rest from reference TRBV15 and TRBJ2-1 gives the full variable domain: DAMVIQNPRYQVTQFGKPVTLSCSQTLNHNVMYWYQQKSSQAPKLLFHYYDKDFNNEADTPDNFQSRRPNTSFCFLDIRSPGLGDTAMYLCATSRDVTTSSSYNEQFFGPGTRLTVL.

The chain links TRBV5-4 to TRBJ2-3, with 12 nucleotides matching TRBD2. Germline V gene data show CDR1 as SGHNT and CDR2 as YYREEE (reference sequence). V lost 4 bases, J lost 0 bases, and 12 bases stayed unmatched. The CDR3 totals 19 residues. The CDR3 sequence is CASSRGGLAGTPSTDTQYF. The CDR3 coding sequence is TGTGCCAGCAGCCGCGGGGGACTAGCGGGTACCCCTAGCACAGATACGCAGTATTTT.

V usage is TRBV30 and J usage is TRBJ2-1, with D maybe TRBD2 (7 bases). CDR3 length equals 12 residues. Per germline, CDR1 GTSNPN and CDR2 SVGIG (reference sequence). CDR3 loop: CASEGGYNEQFF. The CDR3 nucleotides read TGTGCGTCGGAGGGGGGGTACAATGAGCAGTTCTTC.

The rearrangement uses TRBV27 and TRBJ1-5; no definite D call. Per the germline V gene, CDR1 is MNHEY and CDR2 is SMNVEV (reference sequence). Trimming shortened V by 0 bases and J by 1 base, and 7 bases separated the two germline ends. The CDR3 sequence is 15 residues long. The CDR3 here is CASSLSIMSNQPQHF. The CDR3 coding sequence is TGTGCCAGCAGTTTATCCATCATGAGCAATCAGCCCCAGCATTTT.

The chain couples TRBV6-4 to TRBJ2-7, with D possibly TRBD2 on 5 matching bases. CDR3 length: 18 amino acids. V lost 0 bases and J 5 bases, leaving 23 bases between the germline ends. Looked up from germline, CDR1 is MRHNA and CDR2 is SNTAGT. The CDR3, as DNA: TGTGCCAGCAGTGACTCGACCCCGCGCGAGACCTTCGGGGACGAGCAGTACTTC. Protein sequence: CASSDSTPRETFGDEQYF.

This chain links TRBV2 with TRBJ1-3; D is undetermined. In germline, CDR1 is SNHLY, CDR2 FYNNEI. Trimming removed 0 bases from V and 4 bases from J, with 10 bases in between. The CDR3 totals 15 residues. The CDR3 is CASSEARGGGNTIYF. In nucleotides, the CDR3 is TGTGCCAGCAGTGAAGCTCGTGGCGGAGGAAACACCATATATTTT.

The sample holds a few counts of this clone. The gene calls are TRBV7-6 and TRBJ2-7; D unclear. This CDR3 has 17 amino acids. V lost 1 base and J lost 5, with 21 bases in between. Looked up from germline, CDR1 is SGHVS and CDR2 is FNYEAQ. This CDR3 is CASSLVVERGRDDEQYF. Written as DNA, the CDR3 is TGTGCCAGCAGCTTAGTGGTAGAGCGAGGAAGAGATGACGAGCAGTACTTC.

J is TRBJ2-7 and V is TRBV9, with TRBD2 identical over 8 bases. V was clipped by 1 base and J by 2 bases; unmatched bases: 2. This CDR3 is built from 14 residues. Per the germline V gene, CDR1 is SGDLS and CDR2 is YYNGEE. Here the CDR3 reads CASSVSLAAYEQYF. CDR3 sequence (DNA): TGTGCCAGCAGCGTATCACTAGCGGCCTACGAGCAGTACTTC.

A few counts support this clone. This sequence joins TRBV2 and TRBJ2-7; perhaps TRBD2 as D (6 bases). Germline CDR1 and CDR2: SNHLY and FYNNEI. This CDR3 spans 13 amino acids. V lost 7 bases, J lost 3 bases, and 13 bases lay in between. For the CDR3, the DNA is TGTGCCAGCATCTGGGAGGAGAACTACGAGCAGTACTTC. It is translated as CASIWEENYEQYF. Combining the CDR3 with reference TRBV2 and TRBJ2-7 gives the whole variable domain EPEVTQTPSHQVTQMGQEVILRCVPISNHLYFYWYRQILGQKVEFLVSFYNNEISEKSEIFDDQFSVERPDGSNFTLKIRSTKLEDSAMYFCASIWEENYEQYFGPGTRLTVT.

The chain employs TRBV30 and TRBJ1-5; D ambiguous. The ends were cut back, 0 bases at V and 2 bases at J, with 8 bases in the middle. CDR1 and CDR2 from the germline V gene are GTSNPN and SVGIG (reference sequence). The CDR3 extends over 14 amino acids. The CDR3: CAWSVLTGNQPQHF. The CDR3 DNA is TGTGCCTGGAGTGTACTTACAGGCAATCAGCCCCAGCATTTT.